Shown below are 10 T cell receptor beta chains from a single sample sequenced in a study of early T cells in non-severe SARS-CoV-2 infection. TCRdb passed the 5' RACE reads through MiXCR, listing each CDR3 protein once. The sample yields 46,000 or so distinct CDR3 sequences, approximately 13% seen once. Source material: whole blood. These receptors were collected from an adult who was a healthcare worker with PCR-confirmed SARS-CoV-2 infection or an uninfected control (not recorded which).

J is TRBJ2-3 and V is TRBV6-5, with D possibly matching TRBD2 (5 bases). The germline gives CDR1 MNHEY, CDR2 SVGAGI. Trimming cost V 0 bases and J 7 bases, with 14 bases left between them. This CDR3 comprises 15 residues. CDR3 DNA: TGTGCCAGCAGTTACTCAGGACTCCACTTGAATACGCAGTATTTT. This sequence encodes CASSYSGLHLNTQYF.

This clonotype appeared many times. The CDR3 DNA follows: TGCAGCGCCGGTGGCGGGACAGGGGCCTACGAGCAGTACTTC. This translates into CSAGGGTGAYEQYF. The chain recombines TRBV29-1 with TRBJ2-7; TRBD1 matches at 10 bases. Unmatched junction bases numbered 8, after V lost 7 bases and J lost 2 bases. The CDR3 extends over 14 amino acids. From germline, CDR1 is SQVTM and CDR2 ANQGSEA.

The table lists this clonotype with many counts. DNA of the CDR3: TGTGCCAGCAGTCGGACTCGTCGAGGGGAGCAGTTCTTC. This codes for CASSRTRRGEQFF. The chain carries TRBV6-5 and TRBJ2-1; D possibly corresponds to TRBD2 (5 bases). The CDR3 runs 13 residues. Trimming left V 5 bases short and J 10 bases short, with 15 bases between. In germline, CDR1 is MNHEY, CDR2 SVGAGI.

This clonotype occurred many times. The rearrangement links TRBV20-1 to TRBJ1-5; D is perhaps TRBD1 (6 bases). Germline V gene lookup returns CDR1 DFQATT and CDR2 SNEGSKA (reference sequence). V was cut by 0 bases and J by 3 bases, with 15 bases left in between. This CDR3 has 16 amino acids. In DNA, the CDR3 is TGCAGTGCTAGAGAGGAACAGGGAGTACCCAATCAGCCCCAGCATTTT. Its translation: CSAREEQGVPNQPQHF.

This clonotype was found a few times. V is TRBV19 and J is TRBJ2-5, with D perhaps TRBD2 (7 bases). CDR3 size: 17 residues. V lost 5 bases and J lost 5, with 24 bases in between. Germline V CDR1 and CDR2: LNHDA, SQIVND (reference sequence). CDR3 region: CASSSPRRGASVETQYF. CDR3 in DNA: TGTGCCAGTAGTTCCCCCCGACGGGGGGCGTCGGTGGAGACCCAGTACTTC.

J is TRBJ2-1 and V is TRBV7-3; 16 bases fit TRBD2. This CDR3 spans 17 amino acids. The germline V gene encodes CDR1 SGHTA and CDR2 FQGTGA. V shed 2 bases and J 7 bases; nucleotides not matched to a gene: 5. The CDR3 region is CASSLPGLAGGLNEQFF. The CDR3 DNA sequence: TGTGCCAGCAGCTTACCGGGACTAGCGGGAGGGTTGAATGAGCAGTTCTTC. Full variable domain (outside the CDR3, taken from reference TRBV7-3 and TRBJ2-1): GAGVSQTPSNKVTEKGKYVELRCDPISGHTALYWYRQSLGQGPEFLIYFQGTGAADDSGLPNDRFFAVRPEGSVSTLKIQRTERGDSAVYLCASSLPGLAGGLNEQFFGPGTRLTVL.

This clonotype was seen many times. The V and J genes are TRBV21-1 and TRBJ2-4. TRBV21-1 is reported as a pseudogene. The CDR3 loop spans 16 amino acids. CDR3 DNA: TGTGCCAGCAGCAAACTTCCTGCCTTAGCCAAAAACATTCAGTACTTC. It translates to CASSKLPALAKNIQYF.

In this sample, this clonotype turned up many times. The chain joins TRBV20-1 to TRBJ2-1, with D maybe TRBD2 (5 bases). This CDR3 comprises 13 residues. The germline V gene has CDR1 DFQATT and CDR2 SNEGSKA (reference sequence). Trimming removed 6 bases at V and 4 bases at J, with 13 bases between. The CDR3 DNA is TGCAGTGCCCAAATAAAGCGGTACAATGAGCAGTTCTTC. Translated, it gives CSAQIKRYNEQFF.

This clonotype was detected many times. This chain links TRBV29-1 with TRBJ2-1, with D possibly called TRBD1 or TRBD2 (5 bases each). Germline V gives CDR1 SQVTM, CDR2 ANQGSEA. The CDR3 is 14 residues long. Trimming pared 7 bases from V and 8 bases from J, leaving 21 bases between. The CDR3 DNA reads as TGCAGCGCAACCCCGGAGAGGGGCTTGTATGAGCAGTTCTTC. Encoded protein: CSATPERGLYEQFF.

The rearrangement joins TRBV9 to TRBJ2-1; possible D gene TRBD1, 5 bases. CDR1 SGDLS and CDR2 YYNGEE come from the germline V gene. The CDR3 is 13 amino acids. V lost 6 bases and J 6 bases, leaving 13 bases between the germline ends. CDR3 sequence: CASTATGTNEQFF. CDR3 coding DNA: TGTGCCAGCACCGCCACAGGAACCAATGAGCAGTTCTTC.